The 14 T cell receptor beta chains listed next were all sequenced from one sample in a study of esophageal squamous cell carcinoma under preoperative chemotherapy. TCRdb recomputed calls from the PCR reads with MiXCR, one row per CDR3 protein. Of about 32,000 distinct CDR3 sequences listed, under 60% are singletons. Specified time point: after preoperative PTX-NDP chemotherapy. Collection of the sample occurred from a patient given preoperative chemotherapy. The receptors were sampled from a human donor with esophageal squamous cell carcinoma. The donor label of this sample is uncertain.

This clonotype has a single count. The chain joins TRBV7-3 to TRBJ2-3; perhaps D is TRBD1 or TRBD2 (6 bases each). The end of the DNA is better explained by TRBJ2-7, so the J call may be wrong. Germline CDR1 and CDR2: SGHTA and FQGTGA. The length of the CDR3 is 15 residues. The CDR3 DNA reads as TGTGGCCGCGGCCAGGGGACTCGAGCCACAGATACGCAGTACTTC. This codes for CGRGQGTRATDTQYF.

The CDR3: CASSYSGGVDLDSGANVLTF. The CDR3 DNA sequence: TGTGCCAGCAGTTACTCGGGGGGTGTCGACCTCGACTCTGGGGCCAACGTCCTGACTTTC. This rearrangement joins TRBV6-5 to TRBJ2-6; maybe TRBD2 (6 bases). The CDR3 is 20 amino acids. V was pared by 0 bases and J by 0 bases, with 18 bases between. CDR1 is MNHEY, CDR2 SVGAGI, per germline.

This clonotype was found once. A read error may produce the germline difference seen at one junction end. The J gene is TRBJ2-3, the V gene TRBV12-3 or TRBV12-4; either TRBD1 or TRBD2 may supply D (7 bases each). The CDR3 is 14 amino acids. The CDR3 sequence: CAGRGGGAIETQYF. Written as DNA, the CDR3 is TGTGCCGGCAGGGGGGGGGGCGCCATCGAGACGCAGTATTTT.

The chain recombines TRBV7-2 with TRBJ2-5, with a tentative D call TRBD2 (7 bases). The CDR3 contains 14 residues. CDR1 is SGHTA and CDR2 is FQGNSA in the germline V gene. The DNA for the CDR3 is TGTGCGGGGCGCGGGGGCGGGGCCCTAAACACCCAGTACTTC. Its translation: CAGRGGGALNTQYF.

This clonotype was detected only once. The J gene is TRBJ2-5, the V gene TRBV11-3, with 10 bases fitting TRBD2. CDR3 size: 16 residues. Looked up from germline, CDR1 is SGHNT and CDR2 is YENEEA. Losses at the gene ends were 0 bases for V and 11 bases for J; bases not matched to a gene: 12. The CDR3 DNA reads TGTGCCAGCAGCTTAGATCCTGCCAGCGGGAGGGCCGCGCAGTACTTC. Translated, it gives CASSLDPASGRAAQYF. The full variable domain, completed using reference TRBV11-3 and TRBJ2-5, is EAGVVQSPRYKIIEKKQPVAFWCNPISGHNTLYWYLQNLGQGPELLIRYENEEAVDDSQLPKDRFSAERLKGVDSTLKIQPAELGDSAVYLCASSLDPASGRAAQYFGPGTRLLVL.

The chain couples TRBV7-3 to TRBJ2-4, with D maybe TRBD2 (6 bases). Germline V gene lookup returns CDR1 SGHTA and CDR2 FQGTGA. V was clipped by 5 bases and J by 12 bases, with 29 bases between them. CDR3 size: 17 residues. The chain's CDR3 is CASSLKLGRGARNTQYF. The CDR3 bases are TGTGCCAGCAGCCTCAAACTGGGGCGGGGAGCCAGAAATACTCAGTACTTC. Drawing the rest from reference TRBV7-3 and TRBJ2-4, the complete variable domain is GAGVSQTPSNKVTEKGKYVELRCDPISGHTALYWYRQSLGQGPEFLIYFQGTGAADDSGLPNDRFFAVRPEGSVSTLKIQRTERGDSAVYLCASSLKLGRGARNTQYFGAGTRLSVL.

J is TRBJ2-3 and V is TRBV7-2, with TRBD2 identical over 8 bases. The assigned J gene may be wrong: the sequence end matches TRBJ2-5 better. From germline, CDR1 is SGHTA and CDR2 FQGNSA. The CDR3 is 17 residues long. CDR3 in amino acids: CASSSRTGGRGADTQYF. The DNA for the CDR3 is TGTGCCAGCAGCTCGCGGACTGGGGGGCGGGGGGCAGATACCCAGTACTTC.

Worth noting for this clonotype: Its ends do not fully match the called genes, so a read error is possible. The J gene is TRBJ2-5, the V gene TRBV7-8, with TRBD2 matching over 12 bases. Germline CDR1 SGHVS, CDR2 FQNEAQ. The CDR3 runs 16 residues. The CDR3 sequence: CASRDLAGGPGETQYF. DNA for the CDR3: TGTGCCAGCAGGGACCTAGCGGGGGGGCCCGGTGAGACCCAGTATTTC.

This chain links TRBV7-2 with TRBJ2-2, with TRBD2 identical over 7 bases. J was trimmed by 0 bases and V by 9 bases; bases with no gene match: 7. CDR1 and CDR2 (germline): SGHTA, FQGNSA. The length of the CDR3 is 15 residues. The CDR3 is CASRAGPSNTGELFF. The CDR3 DNA follows: TGTGCCAGTCGAGCGGGGCCCTCGAACACCGGGGAGCTGTTTTTT.

The chain has TRBV10-3 and TRBJ2-5, with TRBD1 as a possible D gene (5 bases). The CDR3 spans 14 residues. Germline assignment: CDR1 ENHRY and CDR2 SYGVKD. V gave up 4 bases and J gave up 5 bases, with 14 bases separating them. CDR3 in amino acids: CAISGVDSRETQYF. CDR3 in DNA: TGTGCCATCAGTGGAGTTGACAGTCGGGAGACCCAGTACTTC.

Of note for this clonotype: Relative to the germline gene, one junction end is altered; a read error may explain this. The chain uses TRBV11-3 and TRBJ2-3, with D perhaps matching TRBD2 (5 bases). The length of the CDR3 is 17 residues. Germline CDR1 is SGHNT and CDR2 is YENEEA. The CDR3 coding sequence is TGTGCCAGCAGCTTCGAAGCCGGGCTGGGAGCCATAGATATGCAGTATTTC. Protein sequence: CASSFEAGLGAIDMQYF.

This sequence joins TRBV5-1 and TRBJ2-2; either TRBD1 or TRBD2 may supply D (5 bases each). Trimming stripped 3 bases from V and 0 bases from J, with 9 bases between. This CDR3 region has 15 residues. Germline CDR1 is SGHRS and CDR2 is YFSETQ. This CDR3 reads CASSSGTPNTGELFF. The CDR3, as DNA: TGCGCCAGCAGCTCCGGGACGCCGAACACCGGGGAGCTGTTTTTT.

There are many counts of this clonotype. A read error is likely, as this CDR3 ends without the conserved phenylalanine or tryptophan. The DNA is left out, because the CDR3 cannot be placed on it with certainty; the CDR3 is given as TCRdb lists it. This chain connects TRBV6-1 to TRBJ2-6; TRBD1 is the table's D call and was not checked against the DNA. Per germline, CDR1 MNHNS and CDR2 SASEGT. The CDR3 contains 9 residues when both ends are counted. CDR3 sequence: CASSRNQGD.

DNA for the CDR3: TGTGCCAGCAGCGGGGGGGGGTTCAAAGATACGCAGTACTTC. Its translation is CASSGGGFKDTQYF. The chain employs TRBV7-6 and TRBJ2-5; 7 bases are a match to TRBD2. Trimming cost V 5 bases and J 11 bases; bases outside gene matches: 14. The germline V gene encodes CDR1 SGHVS and CDR2 FNYEAQ. This CDR3 has 14 residues.